Below, 24 T cell receptor beta chains from the same sample are listed, as sequenced in a study of metastatic and nonmetastatic thyroid tumors. TCRdb re-called clones from the PCR reads using MiXCR. This sample has some 24,000 clones; roughly 20% occur once, and the top ten carry 10% to 15%. Patients had received no treatment of any kind before thyroid surgery. Sequencing was performed on blood. These receptors came from a male donor with papillary thyroid cancer or a benign thyroid nodule (not recorded which). Some clones in this sample may be carry-over from other donors' samples.

This clone was seen only a few times. The chain is built from TRBV28 and TRBJ2-7; 7 nucleotides match TRBD1. Germline CDR1 MDHEN, CDR2 SYDVKM. Losses at the gene ends were 5 bases for V and 8 bases for J; bases not matched to a gene: 18. The length of the CDR3 is 16 residues. CDR3 sequence (DNA): TGTGCCAGCAGTCTCCTACCGGGACAGTGCGTATCAAAGCAGTACTTC. Translating gives CASSLLPGQCVSKQYF. Variable domain in full (rest from reference TRBV28 and TRBJ2-7): DVKVTQSSRYLVKRTGEKVFLECVQDMDHENMFWYRQDPGLGLRLIYFSYDVKMKEKGDIPEGYSVSREKKERFSLILESASTNQTSMYLCASSLLPGQCVSKQYFGPGTRLTVT.

This clone was observed many times. The V and J genes are TRBV27 and TRBJ2-1; D may be TRBD1 or TRBD2 (5 bases each). This CDR3 is built from 15 residues. With 6 bases removed from V and 6 bases from J, the gap between germline ends came to 18 bases. Germline V CDR1 and CDR2: MNHEY, SMNVEV (reference sequence). The CDR3 coding sequence is TGTGCCAGCAGATACGGGACGATCAATATCAATGAGCAGTTCTTC. Amino acid sequence: CASRYGTININEQFF.

This chain joins TRBV19 and TRBJ1-2; the D gene is possibly TRBD1 (6 bases). Trimming removed 7 bases at V and 2 bases at J, with 17 bases between. Germline values: CDR1 LNHDA, CDR2 SQIVND (reference sequence). The CDR3 contains 15 residues. CDR3 sequence reads: CASIPERGCNYGYTF. As DNA, the CDR3 is TGTGCCAGTATCCCCGAGAGGGGGTGCAACTATGGCTACACCTTC.

This clone was counted at least ten times. The chain employs TRBV11-1 and TRBJ2-3, with 9 nucleotides matching TRBD2. CDR3 length equals 17 residues. Germline V lookup: CDR1 SGHAT, CDR2 FQDESV (reference sequence). V trimming: 2 bases; J trimming: 4 bases; junction bases outside the gene matches: 10. The CDR3 DNA follows: TGTGCCAGCAGCTTACCATTAATAGCGGGAGCTCCAGATACGCAGTATTTT. It translates to CASSLPLIAGAPDTQYF.

This chain links TRBV11-2 with TRBJ2-2, with 9 bases that match TRBD2. Germline V CDR1 and CDR2: SGHAT, FQNNGV. Trimming took 0 bases from V and 6 from J; bases not matched to a gene: 8. The CDR3 runs to 17 residues. CDR3 amino acids: CASSLEGASGDAGELFF. The CDR3 DNA sequence: TGTGCCAGCAGCTTAGAAGGGGCTAGCGGGGATGCCGGGGAGCTGTTTTTT.

This clone was seen repeatedly, ten times or more. V and J are TRBV27 and TRBJ2-7, with TRBD2 matching over 8 bases. This CDR3 has 13 amino acids. Trimming took 3 bases from V and 4 from J; bases not matched to a gene: 2. Germline V CDR1 and CDR2: MNHEY, SMNVEV (reference sequence). The CDR3 DNA sequence: TGTGCCAGCAGTTTTCCGGGGGGGTACGAGCAGTACTTC. Translation: CASSFPGGYEQYF.

Of note for this clone: The junction shows a germline mismatch at one end, possibly a read error. The chain employs TRBV6-5 and TRBJ2-7, with D possibly TRBD2 on 5 matching bases. Germline V gene data show CDR1 as MNHEY and CDR2 as SVGAGI. The CDR3 extends over 15 amino acids. CDR3 nucleotides: TGTGGCAGCAGTTCATGGACTCCTAGTATCTACGAGCAGTACTTC. Encoded protein: CGSSSWTPSIYEQYF.

This clone appeared a few times. The chain recombines TRBV6-2 or TRBV6-3 with TRBJ1-2, with D possibly being TRBD1 (5 bases). V was shortened by 2 bases and J by 8 bases, with 18 bases between the two germline ends. The germline gives CDR1 MNHEY, CDR2 SVGEGT. This CDR3 spans 15 amino acids. CDR3 DNA sequence: TGTGCCAGCAGTTACGGTGCAAGAGGGGATGTCGGCTACACCTTC. Translated, it gives CASSYGARGDVGYTF.

The chain employs TRBV6-1 and TRBJ1-1; D uncertain. The CDR3 is made up of 15 amino acids. The V gene's germline CDR1 is MNHNS and CDR2 SASEGT. V dropped 5 bases and J dropped 3 bases, with 16 bases sitting between them. The chain's CDR3 is CASSSGPRVDTEAFF. CDR3 sequence (DNA): TGTGCCAGCAGTTCTGGCCCCCGGGTGGACACTGAAGCTTTCTTT.

There are many counts of this clone. The V call is TRBV20-1, the J call TRBJ2-7; D might be TRBD2 (6 bases). Germline-derived CDR1 and CDR2 are DFQATT and SNEGSKA (reference sequence). V gave up 0 bases and J gave up 0 bases, with 12 bases separating them. The CDR3 spans 15 residues. The CDR3 spells CSARDLASSSYEQYF. For the CDR3, the DNA is TGCAGTGCTAGAGATCTAGCGTCCAGCTCCTACGAGCAGTACTTC.

This clone showed up just a few times. The chain recombines TRBV10-3 with TRBJ1-1; D gene unclear. From germline, CDR1 is ENHRY and CDR2 SYGVKD. V was clipped by 0 bases and J by 0 bases, with 2 bases between them. This CDR3 has 13 residues. This CDR3 reads CAISESLNTEAFF. For the CDR3, the DNA is TGTGCCATCAGTGAGTCTTTGAACACTGAAGCTTTCTTT.

Ten or more counts support this clone. The V gene is TRBV7-9, the J gene TRBJ2-5, with TRBD1 matching 9 bases. The CDR3 loop spans 15 amino acids. Germline V lookup: CDR1 SEHNR, CDR2 FQNEAQ (reference sequence). V shed 1 base and J 2 bases; nucleotides not matched to a gene: 2. Here the CDR3 reads CASSLGTGDQETQYF. The CDR3 nucleotides are TGTGCCAGCAGCTTAGGGACAGGGGATCAAGAGACCCAGTACTTC.

V usage is TRBV7-9 and J usage is TRBJ2-5, with 8 bases identical to TRBD1. The germline V gene has CDR1 SEHNR and CDR2 FQNEAQ (reference sequence). With 6 bases clipped from V and 5 bases from J, the junction kept 11 bases outside the gene matches. This CDR3 has 15 residues. CDR3 sequence reads: CASRGTQGAGETQYF. In DNA form, the CDR3 reads TGTGCCAGCAGAGGCACCCAGGGGGCCGGGGAGACCCAGTACTTC. Together with reference TRBV7-9 and TRBJ2-5, the CDR3 gives the full variable domain: DTGVSQNPRHKITKRGQNVTFRCDPISEHNRLYWYRQTLGQGPEFLTYFQNEAQLEKSRLLSDRFSAERPKGSFSTLEIQRTEQGDSAMYLCASRGTQGAGETQYFGPGTRLLVL.

This clone appeared many times. Being one base from a much bigger clone, this may be a read error. This CDR3 is also generated by other DNA sequences in the sample. This chain joins TRBV28 and TRBJ2-4; TRBD2 agrees at 7 bases. The CDR3 runs 12 residues. From germline, CDR1 is MDHEN and CDR2 SYDVKM. As DNA, the CDR3 is TGCGCCAGCAGCGGGGATGAGAACATTCAGTACTTC. Translation gives CASSGDENIQYF.

Many counts were recorded for this clone. The chain uses TRBV7-9 and TRBJ2-7; D not certain. Germline CDR1 and CDR2: SEHNR and FQNEAQ (reference sequence). V was clipped by 3 bases and J by 5 bases, with 5 bases between them. The CDR3 spans 11 residues. The CDR3 DNA reads as TGTGCCAGCAGCTTTAGGGACGAGCAGTACTTC. Translation: CASSFRDEQYF.

This clone was detected ten times or more. The chain uses TRBV27 and TRBJ2-3; TRBD2 matches 7 bases. V was clipped by 8 bases and J by 2 bases; unmatched bases: 13. CDR1 and CDR2 (germline): MNHEY, SMNVEV (reference sequence). The CDR3 covers 16 residues. The CDR3 loop is CASSLGGGGYTDTQYF. CDR3 sequence (DNA): TGTGCCAGCTCCTTGGGGGGGGGAGGGTACACAGATACGCAGTATTTT.

There are many counts of this clone. The V gene is TRBV16, the J gene TRBJ2-6; 8 bases line up with TRBD1. The trim removed 3 bases at V and 4 bases at J, leaving 5 bases unmatched. Germline CDR1 is KGHSY and CDR2 is FQNENV. This CDR3 is 16 amino acids long. DNA of the CDR3: TGTGCCAGCAGCCAGGACAGGGCAGCCGGGGCCAACGTCCTGACTTTC. Translating it yields CASSQDRAAGANVLTF.

This clone was recorded many times. V and J are TRBV11-1 and TRBJ2-6; 10 nucleotides align to TRBD2. V shed 1 base and J 3 bases; nucleotides not matched to a gene: 3. The CDR3 contains 17 residues. The germline V gene encodes CDR1 SGHAT and CDR2 FQDESV (reference sequence). CDR3 in amino acids: CASSLGLAGVGANVLTF. The CDR3, as DNA: TGTGCCAGCAGCTTAGGGCTAGCGGGAGTTGGGGCCAACGTCCTGACTTTC.

As to this clone: Germline is not matched at one junction end, which may reflect a read error. V is TRBV7-7 and J is TRBJ2-7, with 7 nucleotides matching TRBD1. From germline, CDR1 is SSHAT and CDR2 FNYEAQ (reference sequence). CDR3 length equals 15 residues. The CDR3 nucleotides are TGTGCTAGCATCCTCAGACAGGGAAGCTCCTACGATCAGTACTTC. Residues: CASILRQGSSYDQYF.

This clone was counted at least ten times. The V call is TRBV5-1, the J call TRBJ2-7; 12 bases match TRBD2. The CDR3 extends over 18 amino acids. Trimming removed 3 bases from V and 5 bases from J; junction bases left unmatched: 15. Germline loops: CDR1 SGHRS, CDR2 YFSETQ. The DNA of the CDR3 is TGCGCCAGCAGCTCGGCCCCTAGCGGGAGGGCAATTCCGCACGAGCAGTACTTC. Translated: CASSSAPSGRAIPHEQYF.

V is TRBV7-8 and J is TRBJ2-7; TRBD2 matches 7 bases. J was trimmed by 4 bases and V by 1 base; bases with no gene match: 7. CDR1 and CDR2 (germline): SGHVS, FQNEAQ. The CDR3 has 15 residues. The CDR3 bases are TGTGCCAGCAGCTTAGGGAGCGGGGAAACGTACGAGCAGTACTTC. Translating it yields CASSLGSGETYEQYF.

Points on this clone: The junction departs from the called germline gene at one end, perhaps through a read error. The J gene is TRBJ2-2, the V gene TRBV11-1, with 13 bases that match TRBD2. This CDR3 is built from 17 residues. Per germline, CDR1 SGHAT and CDR2 FQDESV (reference sequence). In DNA form, the CDR3 reads TGTGCCAACAGCTTCGGTACTAGCGGGAGGGGCACCGGGGAGCTGTTTTTT. Translation: CANSFGTSGRGTGELFF.

The chain is built from TRBV18 and TRBJ1-1; 8 nucleotides line up with TRBD1. The CDR3 consists of 19 residues. The ends lost 0 bases at V and 4 bases at J; junction bases unmatched: 16. CDR1 and CDR2 (germline): KGHSH, LQKENI. The CDR3 DNA reads TGTGCCAGCTCACCACCTCCCGACAGGGGTTGGGGTGACGGCACTGAAGCTTTCTTT. The encoded protein is CASSPPPDRGWGDGTEAFF.

This clone was detected many times. This sequence joins TRBV2 and TRBJ1-3; 7 bases agree with TRBD1. Germline loops: CDR1 SNHLY, CDR2 FYNNEI. Unmatched junction bases numbered 9, after V lost 6 bases and J lost 1 base. The CDR3 has 16 amino acids. CDR3 protein: CASRGQNLFSGNTIYF. The DNA of the CDR3 is TGTGCCAGCAGGGGACAGAATCTATTTTCTGGAAACACCATATATTTT.